This TCR beta chain was retrieved from a study of T cell repertoires in cytomegalovirus infection. One entry per CDR3 protein results from TCRdb running MiXCR on the reads. The table shows some 320,000 distinct CDR3 sequences, with 9.5% occurring only once. There are a few counts of this clonotype. The trim removed 3 bases at V and 2 bases at J, leaving 8 bases unmatched. In germline, CDR1 is DFQATT, CDR2 SNEGSKA (reference sequence). This CDR3 comprises 16 residues. The TCR comes from a human donor in good health (CMV status not recorded). Some clones in this sample may be carry-over from other donors' samples. What was sequenced was PBMCs. This rearrangement joins TRBV20-1 to TRBJ2-7, with 12 positions matching TRBD2. The CDR3 region is CSASRLAGASPYEQYF. In DNA form, the CDR3 reads TGCAGTGCTAGTAGACTAGCGGGAGCCTCCCCCTACGAGCAGTACTTC.